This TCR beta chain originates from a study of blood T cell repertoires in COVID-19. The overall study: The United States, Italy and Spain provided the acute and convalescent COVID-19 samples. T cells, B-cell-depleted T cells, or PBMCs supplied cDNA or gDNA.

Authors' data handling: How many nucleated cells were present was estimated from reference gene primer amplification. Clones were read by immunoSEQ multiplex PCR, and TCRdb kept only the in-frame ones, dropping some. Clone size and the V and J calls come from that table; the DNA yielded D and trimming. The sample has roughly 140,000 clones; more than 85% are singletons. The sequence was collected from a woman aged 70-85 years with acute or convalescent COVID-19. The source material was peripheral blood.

The CDR3 DNA is TGTGCCAGCTCACCAAATCTTAACTCGTACGAGCAGTACGTC. Translating gives CASSPNLNSYEQYV. The J gene is TRBJ2-7, the V gene TRBV18; D gene uncertain. Per germline, CDR1 KGHSH and CDR2 LQKENI. This CDR3 contains 14 residues. V was pared by 2 bases and J by 4 bases, with 12 bases between.